Detailed here is one T cell receptor beta chain. Its specificity is not known. PCR employed 60 Vbeta and 13 Jbeta primers. Original processing notes: Roughly 11 million shared chains were among the roughly 80 million unique TCR beta chains that a later analysis counted. Measured with immunoSEQ multiplex PCR; TCRdb has only the in-frame clones, and not every one. The V and J calls and clone size are taken from that table; D and trimming were inferred from the DNA. This table has about 110,000 clones, 78% appearing once. Per the germline V gene, CDR1 is ENHRY and CDR2 is SYGVKD. The CDR3 is 13 amino acids. The V end was cut by 3 bases, the J end by 4 bases, with 9 bases between. This entry belongs to a study of cytomegalovirus exposure and HLA in healthy donors. Whole-study findings and limits: TCR beta sequences numbering more than 15,000 were associated with HLA alleles at 0.05 false discovery rate in a later analysis. Presence/absence analyses rested on an assumption that sequencing depth was roughly uniform across donors. Association of a missense DCLRE1C variant with TCR beta V- and J-gene trimming was reported in a later analysis.

The sequence derives from a woman in her 30s in good health and CMV-seronegative. Input material: PBMCs. The chain is built from TRBV10-3 and TRBJ1-2; tentatively, D is TRBD1 (6 bases). As DNA, the CDR3 is TGTGCCATCAGTGACCGGACAGTCTATGGCTACACCTTC. This encodes CAISDRTVYGYTF.